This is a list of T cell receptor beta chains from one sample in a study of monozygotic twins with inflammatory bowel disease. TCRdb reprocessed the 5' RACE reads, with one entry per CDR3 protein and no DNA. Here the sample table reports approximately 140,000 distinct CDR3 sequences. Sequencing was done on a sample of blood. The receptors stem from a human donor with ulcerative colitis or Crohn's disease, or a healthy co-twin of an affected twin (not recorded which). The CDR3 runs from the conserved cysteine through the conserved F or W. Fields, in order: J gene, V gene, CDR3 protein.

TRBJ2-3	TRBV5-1	CASSPRTGARETDTQYF
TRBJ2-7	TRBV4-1	CASSQGDSSYEQYF
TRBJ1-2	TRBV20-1	CSAITTGLNYGYTF
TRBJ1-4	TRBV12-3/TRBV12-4	CASSLGTGRVEKLFF
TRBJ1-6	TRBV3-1	CASSQDLDRLYTLHF
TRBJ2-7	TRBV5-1	CASAQGTAYEQYF
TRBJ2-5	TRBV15	CATSRAGETQYF
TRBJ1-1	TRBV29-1	CSVAELYTEAFF
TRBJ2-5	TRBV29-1	CSSQRQGGETQYF
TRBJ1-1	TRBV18	CASSPRQGRNTEAFF
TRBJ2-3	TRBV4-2	CASSQGSSGGTDTQYF
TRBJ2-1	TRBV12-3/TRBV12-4	CASSLDKSSYNEQFF
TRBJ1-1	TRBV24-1	CATSEAGYTEAFF
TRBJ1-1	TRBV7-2	CASSLEAGPEAFF
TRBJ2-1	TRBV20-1	CSASSLRGGSGSYNEQFF
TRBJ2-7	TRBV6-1	CASTEQGPKPKYF
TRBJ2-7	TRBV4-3	CASSQVQGPYEQYF
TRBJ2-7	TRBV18	CASSPTGMGPSYEQYF
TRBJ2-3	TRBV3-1	CASSQPGAPPRTQYF
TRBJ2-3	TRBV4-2	CASSQDDGRTQYF
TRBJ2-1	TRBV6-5	CASSYPEALYNEQFF
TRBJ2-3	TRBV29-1	CSVRVNHGFTDTQYF
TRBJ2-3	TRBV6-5	CASSYSGTSTFADTQYF
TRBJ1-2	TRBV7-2	CASSLERIGYTF
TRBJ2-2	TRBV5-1	CASSGGGSTGELFF
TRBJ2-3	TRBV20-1	CSARDRPTDTQYF
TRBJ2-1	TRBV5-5	CASSFSTSGPVRGNEQFF
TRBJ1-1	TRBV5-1	CASSQDSEAFF
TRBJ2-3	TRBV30	CAWSGSGRDTQYF
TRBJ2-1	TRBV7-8	CALRDSNNEQFF
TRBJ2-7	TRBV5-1	CASKGDSYEQYF
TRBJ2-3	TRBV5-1	CASSTPRGGPRGTQYF
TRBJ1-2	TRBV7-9	CASSLGGAGSNYGYTF
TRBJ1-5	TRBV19	CASKSPGRIYQPQHF
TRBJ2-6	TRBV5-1	CASSFTRELLAYGANVLTF
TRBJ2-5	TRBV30	CAWSGQETQYF
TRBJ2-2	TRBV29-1	CSVGTGYTGELFF
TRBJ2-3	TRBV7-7	CASSSTTRLDTQYF
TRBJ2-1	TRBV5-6	CASSRSDGPEFF
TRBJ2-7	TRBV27	CASSHLGQGPYEQYF
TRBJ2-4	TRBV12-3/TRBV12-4	CASTHRTTKNIQYF
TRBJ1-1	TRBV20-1	CSARTGSYTEAFF
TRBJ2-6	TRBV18	CASSPPKGSGANVLTF
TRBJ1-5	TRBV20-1	CSAHQRTASNQPQHF
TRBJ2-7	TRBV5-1	CASSLPTDYEQYF
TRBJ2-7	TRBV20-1	CSARRQEPYEQYF
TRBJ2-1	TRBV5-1	CASSRTPSGGANEQFF
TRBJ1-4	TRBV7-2	CASSSQGALNEKLFF
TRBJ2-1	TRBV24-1	CATSDHTGYHYNEQFF
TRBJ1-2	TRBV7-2	CASSLEMGQGAFYGYTF
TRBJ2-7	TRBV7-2	CASSPVGALSSYEQYF
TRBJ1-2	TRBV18	CASSPPVGQNYGYTF
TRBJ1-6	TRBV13	CASSSMGQGGYNSPLHF
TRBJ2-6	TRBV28	CASRTTGDSGANVLTF
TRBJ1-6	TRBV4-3	CASSQSPLDRGHNSPLHF
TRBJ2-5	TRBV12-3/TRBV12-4	CASSFGTGVGETQYF
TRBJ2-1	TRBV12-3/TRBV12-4	CASSFRLAGVDEQFF
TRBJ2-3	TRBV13	CASNQREPTDTQYF
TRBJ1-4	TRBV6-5	CASSSTNEKLFF